The 8 T cell receptor beta chains below all came from one sample that was sequenced in a study of control samples from healthy donors and cancer patients (dated by TCRdb to 2018 to 2020). Library preparation used the immunoSEQ multiplex PCR assay. The immuneACCESS repertoire file appears here via TCRdb, limited to in-frame rearrangements. These files lack a portion of the clones; in checked studies, under half of the deficit traces to unresolved V genes, and the cause of the others is not known. In all, the sample holds about 160,000 clones, and 85% to 95% of those were seen once. The ten largest clones represent about 4% of the sample. Sequencing was carried out using blood. These receptors all come from a woman aged 60-75 years in good health.

This rearrangement joins TRBV5-1 to TRBJ1-4; maybe TRBD1 (5 bases). Germline V CDR1 and CDR2: SGHRS, YFSETQ. The germline V and J ends were trimmed by 0 bases and 7 bases, with 16 bases remaining between them. The CDR3 is 16 amino acids. The CDR3 loop reads CASSLAWQGLSEKLFF. The CDR3 region has the DNA TGCGCCAGCAGCTTGGCCTGGCAGGGTTTAAGTGAAAAACTGTTTTTT.

This chain connects TRBV7-9 to TRBJ2-5; TRBD2 agrees at 7 bases. This CDR3 is built from 14 residues. The junction had 4 bases not matched to a gene; V was cut back by 4 bases and J by 2 bases. Germline lookup yields CDR1 SEHNR and CDR2 FQNEAQ (reference sequence). CDR3 coding DNA: TGTGCCAGCAGCTCCTGGACTAGTCAAGAGACCCAGTACTTC. It is translated as CASSSWTSQETQYF.

This sequence joins TRBV13 and TRBJ1-2, with D possibly matching TRBD1 (5 bases). The CDR3 sequence is 14 residues long. Trimming removed 4 bases from V and 5 bases from J, with 14 bases in between. CDR1 and CDR2 from the germline V gene are PRHDT and FYEKMQ (reference sequence). CDR3 nucleotide sequence: TGTGCCAGCAGCTCGGGACGGGGAGGGTATGGCTACACCTTC. Translating gives CASSSGRGGYGYTF.

The chain carries TRBV7-3 and TRBJ2-6; D unresolved. V gave up 5 bases and J gave up 0 bases, with 5 bases separating them. CDR3 length equals 14 residues. The germline gives CDR1 SGHTA, CDR2 FQGTGA. CDR3 region: CASSKASGANVLTF. DNA of the CDR3: TGTGCCAGCAGCAAAGCCTCTGGGGCCAACGTCCTGACTTTC.

The chain combines TRBV7-6 with TRBJ2-3; 12 bases are a match to TRBD2. Germline V gene sequence: CDR1 SGHVS, CDR2 FNYEAQ. J lost 6 bases, V lost 5 bases, and 12 bases had no gene match. This CDR3 is 17 amino acids long. CDR3 residues: CASSPRTSGANADTQYF. DNA for the CDR3: TGTGCCAGCAGCCCCCGGACTAGCGGGGCCAACGCCGATACGCAGTATTTT.

This rearrangement joins TRBV29-1 to TRBJ1-2; no firm D call. This CDR3 is built from 13 residues. V gave up 3 bases and J gave up 6 bases, with 14 bases separating them. Germline values: CDR1 SQVTM, CDR2 ANQGSEA. The CDR3 here is CSVEEDAGDGYTF. The CDR3 nucleotides read TGCAGCGTTGAGGAGGACGCCGGGGATGGCTACACCTTC.

The V gene is TRBV6-5, the J gene TRBJ1-2; 7 nucleotides match TRBD1. The trim removed 5 bases at V and 7 bases at J, leaving 7 bases unmatched. The germline V gene encodes CDR1 MNHEY and CDR2 SVGAGI. The CDR3 sequence is 13 residues long. The CDR3 DNA sequence: TGTGCCAGCAGTCCGCCGTCAGGGGGTGGCTACACCTTC. Translation: CASSPPSGGGYTF.

The chain employs TRBV5-1 and TRBJ1-3; D uncertain. Looked up from germline, CDR1 is SGHRS and CDR2 is YFSETQ. The CDR3 spans 14 residues. V was shortened by 6 bases and J by 1 base, with 11 bases between the two germline ends. Here the CDR3 reads CASKAQASGNTIYF. The CDR3, as DNA: TGCGCCAGCAAGGCCCAGGCTTCTGGAAACACCATATATTTT. Drawing the rest from reference TRBV5-1 and TRBJ1-3, the complete variable domain is KAGVTQTPRYLIKTRGQQVTLSCSPISGHRSVSWYQQTPGQGLQFLFEYFSETQRNKGNFPGRFSGRQFSNSRSEMNVSTLELGDSALYLCASKAQASGNTIYFGEGSWLTVV.